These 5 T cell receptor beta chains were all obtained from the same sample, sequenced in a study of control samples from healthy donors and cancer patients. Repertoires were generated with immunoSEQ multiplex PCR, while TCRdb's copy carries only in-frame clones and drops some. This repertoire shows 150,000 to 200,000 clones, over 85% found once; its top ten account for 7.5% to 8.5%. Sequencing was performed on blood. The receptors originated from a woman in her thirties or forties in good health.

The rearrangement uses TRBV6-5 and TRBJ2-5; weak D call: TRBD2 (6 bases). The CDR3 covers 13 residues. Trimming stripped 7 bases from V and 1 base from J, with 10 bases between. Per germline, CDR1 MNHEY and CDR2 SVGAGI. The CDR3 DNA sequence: TGTGCCAGCATCCGGGACTTCCAAGAGACCCAGTACTTC. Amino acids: CASIRDFQETQYF.

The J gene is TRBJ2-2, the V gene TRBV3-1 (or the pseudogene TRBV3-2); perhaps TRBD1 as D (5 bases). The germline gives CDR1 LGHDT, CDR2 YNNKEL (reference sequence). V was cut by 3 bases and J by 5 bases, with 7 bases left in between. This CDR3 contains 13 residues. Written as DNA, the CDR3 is TGTGCCAGCAGCCACCAGGGAACCGGGGAGCTGTTTTTT. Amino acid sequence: CASSHQGTGELFF.

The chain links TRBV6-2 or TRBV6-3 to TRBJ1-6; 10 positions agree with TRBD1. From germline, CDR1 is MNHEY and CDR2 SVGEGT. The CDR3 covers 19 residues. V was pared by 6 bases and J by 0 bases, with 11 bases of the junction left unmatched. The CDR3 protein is CASSPGTGAYSSYNSPLHF. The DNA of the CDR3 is TGTGCCAGCAGCCCTGGGACAGGGGCGTATAGCTCCTATAATTCACCCCTCCACTTT.

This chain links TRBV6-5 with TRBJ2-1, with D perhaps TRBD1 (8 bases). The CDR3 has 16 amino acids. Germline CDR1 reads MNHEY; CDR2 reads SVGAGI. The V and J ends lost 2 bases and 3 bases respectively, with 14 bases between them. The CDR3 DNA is TGTGCCAGCAGTTACAGCGGGACAGGTTACTACAATGAGCAGTTCTTC. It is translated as CASSYSGTGYYNEQFF.

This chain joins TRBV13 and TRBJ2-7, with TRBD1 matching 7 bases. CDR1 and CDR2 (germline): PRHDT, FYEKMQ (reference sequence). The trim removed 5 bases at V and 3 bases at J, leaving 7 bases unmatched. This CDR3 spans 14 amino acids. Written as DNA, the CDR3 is TGTGCCAGCAGCACCGCGACAGGGAACTACGAGCAGTACTTC. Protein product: CASSTATGNYEQYF.